One TCR beta chain is described in this entry. From germline, CDR1 is WNHNN and CDR2 SYGVQD (reference sequence). The V and J ends lost 3 bases and 4 bases respectively, with 9 bases between them. The CDR3 is 13 amino acids. The source of the sample is a study of blood T cells in healthy people across ages. Study overall: About one barcoded TCR beta cDNA was captured per two T cells.

Sample-barcoded 5' priming and a J-beta primer mix drove a second PCR of roughly 6 to 12 cycles. TCRdb processed the 5' RACE reads anew with MiXCR; each CDR3 protein has one entry. The table lists around 900,000 distinct CDR3 sequences, roughly 51% of them singletons, with 20% to 25% in the top ten. The chain links TRBV10-1 to TRBJ2-5; D ambiguous. Sequences were obtained from blood. The TCR was taken from a woman aged 55-70 years in good health. The CDR3 loop reads CASSERSGETQYF. CDR3 bases: TGCGCCAGCAGTGAACGTTCGGGAGAGACCCAGTACTTC.